The clone carrying this TCR beta chain was recorded at least ten times. What it binds is not known. This table comes from immunoSEQ multiplex PCR, and its TCRdb copy is limited to in-frame clones, with some not included. The data contain about 190,000 clones, about 68% of them singletons. This sample was included in a study of shared clonotypes between healthy human individuals. General observations from the study: It was observed that roughly 4.8% of naive CD4 clonotypes were shared across a handful of donors.

This CDR3 comprises 16 residues. Germline values: CDR1 WSHSY, CDR2 SAAADI. With 10 bases clipped from V and 5 bases from J, the junction kept 12 bases outside the gene matches. Recent vaccinations or acute infections were absent in the healthy HIV-negative adult donors. The receptor's source is a man between 25 and 39 years old in good health. The sample consisted of memory CD4+ T cells sorted from blood. Indicated subset: CD45RA-negative fraction. The gene calls are TRBV10-2 and TRBJ2-3; 13 nucleotides match TRBD2. The CDR3 reads CATSSQGLAGVDTQYF. The CDR3 coding sequence is TGCGCCACATCATCTCAAGGACTAGCGGGAGTAGATACGCAGTATTTT.